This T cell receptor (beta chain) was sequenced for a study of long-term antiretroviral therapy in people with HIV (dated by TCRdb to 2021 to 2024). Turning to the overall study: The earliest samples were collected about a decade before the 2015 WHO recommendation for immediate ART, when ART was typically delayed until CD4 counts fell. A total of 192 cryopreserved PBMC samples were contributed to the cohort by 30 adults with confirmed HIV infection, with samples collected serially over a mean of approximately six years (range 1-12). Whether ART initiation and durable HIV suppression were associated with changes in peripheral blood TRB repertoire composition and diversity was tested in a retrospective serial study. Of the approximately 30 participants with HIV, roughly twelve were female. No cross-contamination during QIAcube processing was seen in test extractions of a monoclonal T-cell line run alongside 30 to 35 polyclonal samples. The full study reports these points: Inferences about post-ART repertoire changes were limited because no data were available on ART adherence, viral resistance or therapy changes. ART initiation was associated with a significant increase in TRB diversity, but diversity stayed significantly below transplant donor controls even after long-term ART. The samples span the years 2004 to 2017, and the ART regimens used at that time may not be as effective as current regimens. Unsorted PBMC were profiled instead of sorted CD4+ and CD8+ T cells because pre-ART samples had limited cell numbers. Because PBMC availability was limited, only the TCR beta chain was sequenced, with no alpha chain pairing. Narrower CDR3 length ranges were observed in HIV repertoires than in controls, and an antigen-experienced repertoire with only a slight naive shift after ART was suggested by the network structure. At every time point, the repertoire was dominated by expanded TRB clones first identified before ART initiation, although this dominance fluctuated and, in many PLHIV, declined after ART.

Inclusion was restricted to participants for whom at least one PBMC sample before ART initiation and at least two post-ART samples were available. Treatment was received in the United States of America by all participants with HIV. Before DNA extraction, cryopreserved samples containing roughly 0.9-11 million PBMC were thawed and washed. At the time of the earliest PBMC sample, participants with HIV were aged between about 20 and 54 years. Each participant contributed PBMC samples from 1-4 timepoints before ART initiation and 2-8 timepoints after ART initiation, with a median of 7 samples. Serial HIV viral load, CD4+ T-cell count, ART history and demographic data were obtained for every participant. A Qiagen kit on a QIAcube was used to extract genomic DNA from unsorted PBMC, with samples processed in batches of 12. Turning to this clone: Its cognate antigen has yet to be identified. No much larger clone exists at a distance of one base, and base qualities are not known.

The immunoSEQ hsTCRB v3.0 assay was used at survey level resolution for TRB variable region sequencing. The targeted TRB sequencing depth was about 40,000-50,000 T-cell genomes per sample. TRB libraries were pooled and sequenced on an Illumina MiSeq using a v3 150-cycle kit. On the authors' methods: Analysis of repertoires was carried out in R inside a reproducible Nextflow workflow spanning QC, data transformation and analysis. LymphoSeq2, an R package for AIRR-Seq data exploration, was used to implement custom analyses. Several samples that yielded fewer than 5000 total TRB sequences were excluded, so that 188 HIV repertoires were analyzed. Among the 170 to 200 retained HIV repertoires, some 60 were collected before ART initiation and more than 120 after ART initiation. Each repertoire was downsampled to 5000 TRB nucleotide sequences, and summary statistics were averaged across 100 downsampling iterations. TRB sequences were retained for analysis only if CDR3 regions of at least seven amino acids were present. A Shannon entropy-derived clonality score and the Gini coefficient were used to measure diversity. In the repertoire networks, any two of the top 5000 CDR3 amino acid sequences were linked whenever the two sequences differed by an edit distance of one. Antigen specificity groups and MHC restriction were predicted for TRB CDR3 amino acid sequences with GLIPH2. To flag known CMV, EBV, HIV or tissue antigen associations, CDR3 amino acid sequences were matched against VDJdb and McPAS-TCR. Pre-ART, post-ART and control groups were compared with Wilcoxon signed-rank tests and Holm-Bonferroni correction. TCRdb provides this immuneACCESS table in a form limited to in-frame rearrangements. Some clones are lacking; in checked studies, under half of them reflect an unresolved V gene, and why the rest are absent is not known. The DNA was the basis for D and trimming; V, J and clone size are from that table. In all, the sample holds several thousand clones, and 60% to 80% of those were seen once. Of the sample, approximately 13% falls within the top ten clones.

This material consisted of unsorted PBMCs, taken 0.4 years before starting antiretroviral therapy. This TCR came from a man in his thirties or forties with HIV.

The CDR3 sequence is CASSPGRGGYGYTF. The nucleotide sequence is TGTGCCAGCAGCCCTGGCAGGGGGGGCTATGGCTACACCTTC. Recombination linked TRBV9 to TRBJ1-2; the junction holds 7 bases that match TRBD1. The CDR3 covers 14 residues, taking in both the cysteine and the phenylalanine. Only CDR3 DNA remains: 42 bases, in frame from the first base. After removal of 4 bases from V and 4 bases from J, the junction retains 7 bases not matched to a gene. The germline V gene sets CDR1 to SGDLS and CDR2 to YYNGEE.